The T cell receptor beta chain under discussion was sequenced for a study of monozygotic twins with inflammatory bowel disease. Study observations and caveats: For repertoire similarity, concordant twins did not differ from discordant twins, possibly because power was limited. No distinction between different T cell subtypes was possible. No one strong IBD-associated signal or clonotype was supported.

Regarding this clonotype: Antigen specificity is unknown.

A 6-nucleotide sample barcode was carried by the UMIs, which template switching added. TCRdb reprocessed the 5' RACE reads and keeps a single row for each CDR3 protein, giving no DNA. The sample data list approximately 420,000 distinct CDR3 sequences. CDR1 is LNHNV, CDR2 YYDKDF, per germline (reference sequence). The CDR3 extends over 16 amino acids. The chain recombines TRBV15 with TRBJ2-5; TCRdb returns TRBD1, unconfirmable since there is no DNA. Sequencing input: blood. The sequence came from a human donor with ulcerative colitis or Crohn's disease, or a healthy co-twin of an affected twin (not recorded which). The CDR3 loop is CATSIRGQALAETQYF.